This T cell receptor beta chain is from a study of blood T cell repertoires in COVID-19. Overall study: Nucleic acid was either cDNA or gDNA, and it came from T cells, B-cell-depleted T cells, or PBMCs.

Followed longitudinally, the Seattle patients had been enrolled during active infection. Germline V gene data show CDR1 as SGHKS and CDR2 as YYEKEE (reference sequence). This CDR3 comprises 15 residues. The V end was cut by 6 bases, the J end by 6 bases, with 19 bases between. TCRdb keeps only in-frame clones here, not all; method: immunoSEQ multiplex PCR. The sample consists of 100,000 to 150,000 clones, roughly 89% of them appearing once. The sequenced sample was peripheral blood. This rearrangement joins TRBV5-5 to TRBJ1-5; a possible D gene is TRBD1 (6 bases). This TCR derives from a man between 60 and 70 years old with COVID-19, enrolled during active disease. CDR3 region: CASKFDVGGAQPQHF. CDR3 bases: TGTGCCAGCAAGTTTGACGTGGGGGGGGCTCAGCCCCAGCATTTT.